The 31 T cell receptor beta chains presented below share a single source sample, sequenced in a study of a mutant IDH1 vaccine in newly diagnosed glioma. The time point was: week 11, during vaccination. Each vaccine dose was 300 ug of mutant IDH1 20-mer peptide, with topical imiquimod. No cognate antigen is known for these TCRs. TCRdb keeps only in-frame clones here, not all; method: immunoSEQ multiplex PCR. Among around 25,000 clones, about 80% were seen once, and the ten largest hold around 8.2%. Here the sequenced sample was PBMCs, taken from a glioma patient whose treatment included an IDH1 peptide vaccine. Receptors originate from a woman between 18 and 29 years old with glioma.

The rearrangement uses TRBV9 and TRBJ1-2, with D perhaps TRBD1 (5 bases). The V end lost 2 bases, the J end lost 4 bases, and 12 bases lay between the germline ends. Germline V gene sequence: CDR1 SGDLS, CDR2 YYNGEE. This CDR3 region has 14 residues. CDR3 DNA sequence: TGTGCCAGCAGCGTCGAGGGGCTCGGCTATGGCTACACCTTC. It yields the protein CASSVEGLGYGYTF.

This sequence joins TRBV19 and TRBJ2-2; possible D gene TRBD1, 5 bases. The CDR3 covers 15 residues. Germline CDR1 is LNHDA and CDR2 is SQIVND (reference sequence). The germline V and J ends were trimmed by 6 bases and 3 bases, with 14 bases remaining between them. The CDR3 DNA follows: TGTGCCAGTAGAACCCGCGACAGTTACACCGGGGAGCTGTTTTTT. This sequence encodes CASRTRDSYTGELFF.

The chain employs TRBV6-1 and TRBJ1-1; the D gene is possibly TRBD1 (6 bases). Looked up from germline, CDR1 is MNHNS and CDR2 is SASEGT. The CDR3 consists of 12 residues. V lost 3 bases, J lost 11 bases, and 13 bases lay in between. The DNA of the CDR3 is TGTGCCAGCAGTGATGAGGGGGTCAAGGCTTTCTTT. Amino acid sequence: CASSDEGVKAFF.

The chain couples TRBV7-8 to TRBJ1-2, with D possibly matching TRBD1 (5 bases). This CDR3 is 14 amino acids long. V lost 5 bases to trimming and J lost 8 bases, with 18 bases between them. Germline CDR1 reads SGHVS; CDR2 reads FQNEAQ. CDR3 in amino acids: CASSHRSPGKGYTF. CDR3 nucleotides: TGTGCCAGCAGCCACAGGAGCCCGGGGAAAGGCTACACCTTC.

The rearrangement uses TRBV6-5 and TRBJ2-1; D possibly corresponds to TRBD2 (6 bases). Trimming pared 1 base from V and 7 bases from J, leaving 14 bases between. CDR3 length: 15 residues. Germline CDR1 is MNHEY and CDR2 is SVGAGI. CDR3 coding DNA: TGTGCCAGCAGTTACTTGGGGGGAAGACAGAATGAGCAGTTCTTC. This encodes CASSYLGGRQNEQFF.

V gene TRBV5-6 combines with J gene TRBJ2-1; D uncertain. Looked up from germline, CDR1 is SGHDT and CDR2 is YYEEEE. V lost 1 base to trimming and J lost 9 bases, with 14 bases between them. The CDR3 runs 14 residues. CDR3 sequence: CASSLPQPPGEQFF. DNA for the CDR3: TGTGCCAGCAGCTTGCCTCAACCTCCGGGTGAGCAGTTCTTC.

The chain has TRBV5-4 and TRBJ1-5; a possible D gene is TRBD1 (5 bases). This CDR3 region has 14 residues. CDR1 is SGHNT and CDR2 is YYREEE in the germline V gene (reference sequence). The V and J ends lost 4 bases and 7 bases respectively, with 15 bases between them. The CDR3 here is CASSAEGAGQPQHF. CDR3 bases: TGTGCCAGCAGCGCTGAGGGCGCAGGGCAGCCCCAGCATTTT.

The rearrangement links TRBV7-9 to TRBJ2-5; no clear D. The V end was cut by 2 bases, the J end by 0 bases, with 13 bases between. The CDR3 runs 16 residues. Germline V gives CDR1 SEHNR, CDR2 FQNEAQ (reference sequence). CDR3 DNA: TGTGCCAGCAGCTTATGGCCGCAGGTGTACCAAGAGACCCAGTACTTC. Translating it yields CASSLWPQVYQETQYF.

This chain links TRBV28 with TRBJ2-7; TRBD1 agrees at 10 bases. This CDR3 contains 14 residues. V was clipped by 6 bases and J by 0 bases; unmatched bases: 2. The germline CDR1 and CDR2 sequences are MDHEN and SYDVKM. The CDR3 sequence: CASRRTGGSYEQYF. The CDR3 DNA sequence: TGTGCCAGCAGGAGGACAGGGGGCTCCTACGAGCAGTACTTC. Together with reference TRBV28 and TRBJ2-7, the CDR3 gives the full variable domain: DVKVTQSSRYLVKRTGEKVFLECVQDMDHENMFWYRQDPGLGLRLIYFSYDVKMKEKGDIPEGYSVSREKKERFSLILESASTNQTSMYLCASRRTGGSYEQYFGPGTRLTVT.

This chain connects TRBV19 to TRBJ2-3; the match to TRBD1 covers 7 bases. The junction had 6 bases not matched to a gene; V was cut back by 3 bases and J by 0 bases. This CDR3 is built from 16 residues. Germline V gene data show CDR1 as LNHDA and CDR2 as SQIVND (reference sequence). CDR3 in amino acids: CASSIRDSYSTDTQYF. The CDR3 DNA reads as TGTGCCAGTAGTATCCGGGACAGTTACAGCACAGATACGCAGTATTTT.

This sequence joins TRBV9 and TRBJ1-5; 8 nucleotides line up with TRBD1. CDR3 size: 14 residues. Germline CDR1 SGDLS, CDR2 YYNGEE. V dropped 4 bases and J dropped 7; count of bases not matched to a gene: 7. The CDR3 coding sequence is TGTGCCAGCAGCTCCACAGGGGGACACCAGCCCCAGCATTTT. Protein sequence: CASSSTGGHQPQHF.

This rearrangement joins TRBV10-3 to TRBJ2-3; 8 bases fit TRBD2. The CDR3 runs 14 residues. With 0 bases clipped from V and 5 bases from J, the junction kept 1 base outside the gene matches. The germline V gene has CDR1 ENHRY and CDR2 SYGVKD. CDR3 nucleotide sequence: TGTGCCATCAGTGAGTCCCGGGAGGGAGATACGCAGTATTTT. This sequence encodes CAISESREGDTQYF.

The chain is built from TRBV10-3 and TRBJ2-7, with 8 bases lining up with TRBD2. The germline CDR1 and CDR2 sequences are ENHRY and SYGVKD. V lost 10 bases and J lost 2; bases outside the gene matches: 10. The CDR3 has 14 residues. CDR3 in amino acids: CATEKREKTYEQYF. The CDR3 DNA reads as TGTGCCACCGAGAAGCGGGAGAAAACCTACGAGCAGTACTTC.

V is TRBV7-9 and J is TRBJ1-5; TRBD1 matches at 8 bases. The CDR3 extends over 14 amino acids. Germline V gene data show CDR1 as SEHNR and CDR2 as FQNEAQ (reference sequence). V trimming: 3 bases; J trimming: 7 bases; junction bases outside the gene matches: 5. The CDR3: CASSFGQGSQPQHF. As DNA, the CDR3 is TGTGCCAGCAGCTTCGGACAGGGTAGCCAGCCCCAGCATTTT.

The chain carries TRBV6-1 and TRBJ2-7, with 11 bases aligning to TRBD1. Trimming took 4 bases from V and 4 from J; bases not matched to a gene: 6. The CDR3 consists of 15 residues. Germline V lookup: CDR1 MNHNS, CDR2 SASEGT. The DNA for the CDR3 is TGTGCCAGCAGTGTCTTGGGACAGGGGGTATACGAGCAGTACTTC. Encoded protein: CASSVLGQGVYEQYF.

This clone came up once. CDR3 in DNA: TGTGCCAGCAGCTTTTATCTTCGGGGTCTGAACACTGAAGCTTTCTTT. This gives the protein CASSFYLRGLNTEAFF. This chain joins TRBV5-4 and TRBJ1-1; D remains ambiguous. Germline CDR1 reads SGHNT; CDR2 reads YYREEE (reference sequence). The CDR3 length is 16 residues. Trimming removed 2 bases from V and 0 bases from J, with 14 bases in between.

The genes are TRBV2 and TRBJ2-4, with TRBD2 matching 9 bases. This CDR3 spans 18 amino acids. Looked up from germline, CDR1 is SNHLY and CDR2 is FYNNEI. The ends lost 4 bases at V and 8 bases at J; junction bases unmatched: 18. The CDR3 sequence is CASSAFYRGGGIGDIQYF. The CDR3 nucleotides are TGTGCCAGCAGTGCGTTTTACCGCGGGGGGGGGATAGGGGACATTCAGTACTTC.

The rearrangement links TRBV29-1 to TRBJ1-2, with 7 nucleotides matching TRBD1. J was trimmed by 2 bases and V by 2 bases; bases with no gene match: 8. CDR1 is SQVTM and CDR2 is ANQGSEA in the germline V gene. This CDR3 spans 15 amino acids. This CDR3 is CSVEQSGDSNYGYTF. CDR3 sequence (DNA): TGCAGCGTTGAACAATCTGGGGACAGCAACTATGGCTACACCTTC.

To note about this clone: The same CDR3 arises from other DNA sequences in this sample as well. The chain employs TRBV20-1 and TRBJ2-1; D is unresolved. This CDR3 has 11 amino acids. Trimming took 2 bases from V and 4 from J, leaving 3 bases between them. CDR1 DFQATT and CDR2 SNEGSKA come from the germline V gene (reference sequence). The CDR3 here is CSARTYNEQFF. CDR3 in DNA: TGCAGTGCTAGAACTTACAATGAGCAGTTCTTC.

V and J are TRBV29-1 and TRBJ2-6; a possible D gene is TRBD1 (5 bases). The CDR3 runs to 15 residues. V lost 4 bases to trimming and J lost 0 bases, with 10 bases between them. CDR1 is SQVTM, CDR2 ANQGSEA, per germline. The CDR3 DNA follows: TGCAGCGTTGGTGGGGCCTCCTCTGGGGCCAACGTCCTGACTTTC. It yields the protein CSVGGASSGANVLTF. The variable domain in full, completed from reference TRBV29-1 and TRBJ2-6, reads SAVISQKPSRDICQRGTSLTIQCQVDSQVTMMFWYRQQPGQSLTLIATANQGSEATYESGFVIDKFPISRPNLTFSTLTVSNMSPEDSSIYLCSVGGASSGANVLTFGAGSRLTVL.

This rearrangement joins TRBV2 to TRBJ2-2, with D possibly being TRBD1 or TRBD2 (6 bases each). This CDR3 contains 16 residues. V lost 4 bases and J 1 base, leaving 13 bases between the germline ends. Germline V lookup: CDR1 SNHLY, CDR2 FYNNEI. CDR3: CASSAEGGLNTGELFF. The CDR3 DNA follows: TGTGCCAGCAGTGCTGAGGGGGGACTGAACACCGGGGAGCTGTTTTTT.

The chain has TRBV19 and TRBJ2-7, with unresolved D. The V and J ends lost 4 bases and 3 bases respectively, with 4 bases between them. This CDR3 is 11 amino acids long. Germline V CDR1 and CDR2: LNHDA, SQIVND (reference sequence). In DNA, the CDR3 is TGTGCCAGTAGTACAGGCTACGAGCAGTACTTC. Amino acid sequence: CASSTGYEQYF.

The genes are TRBV10-2 and TRBJ1-5, with TRBD1 as a possible D gene (5 bases). CDR1 and CDR2 (germline): WSHSY, SAAADI. This CDR3 is built from 16 residues. The V gene lost 2 bases and the J gene lost 6 bases, with 17 bases spanning the gap. The chain's CDR3 is CASSEPPGVNAQPQHF. DNA of the CDR3: TGCGCCAGCAGTGAGCCTCCGGGGGTCAATGCTCAGCCCCAGCATTTT.

The chain combines TRBV9 with TRBJ1-4, with D maybe TRBD1 (6 bases). The V gene's germline CDR1 is SGDLS and CDR2 YYNGEE. V lost 4 bases and J 7 bases, leaving 14 bases between the germline ends. CDR3 length: 14 amino acids. This CDR3 reads CASSLGQSFEKLFF. The CDR3, as DNA: TGTGCCAGCAGCCTCGGACAGAGTTTTGAAAAACTGTTTTTT.

This clone showed up just once. The chain couples TRBV2 to TRBJ1-3; TRBD1 is a possible D gene (5 bases). Germline V CDR1 and CDR2: SNHLY, FYNNEI. The V and J ends lost 6 bases and 3 bases respectively, with 6 bases between them. The CDR3 runs 12 residues. As DNA, the CDR3 is TGTGCCAGCAGGGACAATGGAAACACCATATATTTT. Its protein product is CASRDNGNTIYF. Together with reference TRBV2 and TRBJ1-3, the CDR3 gives the full variable domain: EPEVTQTPSHQVTQMGQEVILRCVPISNHLYFYWYRQILGQKVEFLVSFYNNEISEKSEIFDDQFSVERPDGSNFTLKIRSTKLEDSAMYFCASRDNGNTIYFGEGSWLTVV.

With regard to this clone: One junction end does not reproduce the germline sequence, and a read error may be involved. V usage is TRBV7-7 and J usage is TRBJ2-1; D is perhaps TRBD1 (6 bases). CDR1 is SSHAT, CDR2 FNYEAQ, per germline (reference sequence). CDR3 length equals 14 residues. For the CDR3, the DNA is TGTGCTAGCAGCCAGGGGCCTAACCCTGAGAAGCAGTTCTTC. Translating it yields CASSQGPNPEKQFF.

V is TRBV30 and J is TRBJ2-7, with D perhaps TRBD1 (5 bases). This CDR3 spans 14 amino acids. The ends were cut back, 1 base at V and 6 bases at J, with 16 bases in the middle. The germline CDR1 and CDR2 sequences are GTSNPN and SVGIG (reference sequence). The CDR3 here is CAWSAPGFQGEQYF. Here the CDR3 DNA reads TGTGCCTGGAGTGCCCCAGGGTTTCAGGGCGAGCAGTACTTC.

J is TRBJ2-5 and V is TRBV5-4; 9 nucleotides line up with TRBD1. The CDR3 extends over 13 amino acids. Germline assignment: CDR1 SGHNT and CDR2 YYREEE (reference sequence). The ends lost 4 bases at V and 5 bases at J; junction bases unmatched: 3. CDR3 bases: TGTGCCAGCAGCCGAGACAGGGGGGAGACCCAGTACTTC. Residues: CASSRDRGETQYF.

The V call is TRBV9, the J call TRBJ2-7; D is perhaps TRBD2 (6 bases). The CDR3 length is 15 residues. Germline loops: CDR1 SGDLS, CDR2 YYNGEE. Trimming removed 2 bases from V and 1 base from J, with 13 bases in between. CDR3 region: CASSVSSGASYEQYF. The CDR3, as DNA: TGTGCCAGCAGCGTGAGTAGCGGTGCTTCCTACGAGCAGTACTTC.

This chain connects TRBV30 to TRBJ2-1; D is uncertain. CDR3 length: 11 residues. Germline CDR1 is GTSNPN and CDR2 is SVGIG (reference sequence). V was trimmed by 2 bases and J by 10 bases, leaving 9 bases between them. This CDR3 is CAWSLTFEQFF. The CDR3 bases are TGTGCCTGGAGTCTCACCTTCGAGCAGTTCTTC.

The chain joins TRBV29-1 to TRBJ1-1, with 9 positions matching TRBD1. CDR1 is SQVTM and CDR2 is ANQGSEA in the germline V gene. The V gene end was trimmed by 4 bases and the J gene end by 5 bases; junction bases not matched to a gene: 8. The CDR3 covers 14 residues. CDR3: CSVATRTGVTEAFF. In DNA form, the CDR3 reads TGCAGCGTTGCTACCAGGACAGGGGTAACTGAAGCTTTCTTT. Looking up the rest from reference TRBV29-1 and TRBJ1-1 gives the full variable domain: SAVISQKPSRDICQRGTSLTIQCQVDSQVTMMFWYRQQPGQSLTLIATANQGSEATYESGFVIDKFPISRPNLTFSTLTVSNMSPEDSSIYLCSVATRTGVTEAFFGQGTRLTVV.